These 30 T cell receptor beta chains originate from one sample sequenced in a study of T cells in Graves' hyperthyroidism and ophthalmopathy. RNA transcripts were the template for amplifying TCR beta CDR3 regions. First-round RT-PCR with HTBI primers amplified the TCR CDR3 region. Each CDR3 protein gets one entry after TCRdb re-called the multiplex PCR reads with MiXCR. The table shows 250,000 to 300,000 distinct CDR3 sequences, with over 15% occurring only once. The specimen sequenced was blood. These TCRs come from a woman aged 60-70 years with Graves' ophthalmopathy.

This clonotype has ten or more counts. The chain uses TRBV27 and TRBJ2-1; 8 nucleotides line up with TRBD1. Germline loops: CDR1 MNHEY, CDR2 SMNVEV (reference sequence). Losses at the gene ends were 6 bases for V and 8 bases for J; bases not matched to a gene: 3. The CDR3 loop spans 12 amino acids. The CDR3 nucleotides read TGTGCCAGCAGGACAGGGGTGGATGAGCAGTTCTTC. Protein product: CASRTGVDEQFF.

This clonotype was detected only a few times. The chain is built from TRBV6-1 and TRBJ2-1; D not resolved. The germline V and J ends were trimmed by 5 bases and 2 bases, with 13 bases remaining between them. In germline, CDR1 is MNHNS, CDR2 SASEGT. CDR3 length: 15 amino acids. CDR3 residues: CASSLTLYTYNEQFF. CDR3 DNA: TGTGCCAGCAGTCTCACCCTCTACACCTACAATGAGCAGTTCTTC.

This clonotype was observed at least ten times. This chain connects TRBV5-1 to TRBJ2-3, with D perhaps TRBD2 (5 bases). The CDR3 contains 18 residues. The germline V gene has CDR1 SGHRS and CDR2 YFSETQ. The ends were cut back, 4 bases at V and 2 bases at J, with 23 bases in the middle. CDR3 bases: TGCGCCAGCAGCCGCTCGTTGCGACCACGGGGTGACACAGATACGCAGTATTTT. Translation: CASSRSLRPRGDTDTQYF.

This clonotype came up a few times. V and J are TRBV6-6 and TRBJ1-1, with 10 bases lining up with TRBD1. The J segment lost 7 bases and the V segment lost 2 bases, leaving 16 bases of the junction unmatched. CDR1 is MNHNY, CDR2 SVGAGI, per germline (reference sequence). The CDR3 extends over 18 amino acids. CDR3 region: CASSYQLPGQGRQFEAFF. The CDR3 DNA reads TGTGCCAGCAGTTACCAACTACCGGGACAGGGGCGCCAGTTTGAAGCTTTCTTT.

This clonotype was detected only once. Since a much larger clone is just one base distant, this may be a read error. This chain uses TRBV12-3 or TRBV12-4 with TRBJ1-2; 8 nucleotides agree with TRBD1. This CDR3 has 15 residues. CDR3 DNA: TGTGCCGGCAGTTTACTCGGGACAGGCCTTAGGGGCTACACCTTC. Translation: CAGSLLGTGLRGYTF.

The chain links TRBV4-2 to TRBJ2-2, with D unresolved. V dropped 0 bases and J dropped 1 base, with 9 bases sitting between them. This CDR3 has 16 amino acids. The germline CDR1 and CDR2 sequences are LGHNA and YNFKEQ. DNA of the CDR3: TGTGCCAGCAGCCAAGAGTTGGGGTGGAACACCGGGGAGCTGTTTTTT. Translation gives CASSQELGWNTGELFF.

This clonotype has a count of ten or more. This rearrangement joins TRBV15 to TRBJ1-2; 7 nucleotides agree with TRBD1. The ends lost 1 base at V and 7 bases at J; junction bases unmatched: 9. Germline values: CDR1 LNHNV, CDR2 YYDKDF (reference sequence). The CDR3 runs 15 residues. The CDR3 DNA reads as TGTGCCACCAGCAGAGGCGCAGACAGGGAGATTGGCTACACCTTC. Its translation is CATSRGADREIGYTF.

This clonotype was recorded many times. V is TRBV7-9 and J is TRBJ1-1; D possibly corresponds to TRBD1 (5 bases). The germline V gene has CDR1 SEHNR and CDR2 FQNEAQ (reference sequence). V lost 5 bases and J 2 bases, leaving 18 bases between the germline ends. This CDR3 has 16 amino acids. CDR3 DNA sequence: TGTGCCAGCAGCAACGAGGGGAACCTATTTAACACTGAAGCTTTCTTT. Translated, it gives CASSNEGNLFNTEAFF.

The chain has TRBV6-1 and TRBJ1-3; D ambiguous. Germline-derived CDR1 and CDR2 are MNHNS and SASEGT. Trimming pared 10 bases from V and 0 bases from J, leaving 19 bases between. This CDR3 is built from 16 residues. CDR3 DNA: TGTGCCACAATCCGGGCTCTATACCTCTCTGGAAACACCATATATTTT. Its translation: CATIRALYLSGNTIYF.

This clonotype was detected ten times or more. Sequence at one end of the junction differs from germline and may be a read error. The gene calls are TRBV11-2 and TRBJ1-5, with 7 positions matching TRBD1. Germline loops: CDR1 SGHAT, CDR2 FQNNGV. The length of the CDR3 is 13 residues. Here the CDR3 DNA reads TGTGCCAGCAGCCTAGACAGGGCTCAGCCCCAGCATTTT. It yields the protein CASSLDRAQPQHF. Filled out from reference TRBV11-2 and TRBJ1-5, the complete variable domain reads EAGVAQSPRYKIIEKRQSVAFWCNPISGHATLYWYQQILGQGPKLLIQFQNNGVVDDSQLPKDRFSAERLKGVDSTLKIQPAKLEDSAVYLCASSLDRAQPQHFGDGTRLSIL.

In this sample, this clonotype turned up many times. The chain is built from TRBV6-1 and TRBJ1-4; tentatively, D is TRBD1 (5 bases). V lost 5 bases and J lost 5, with 15 bases in between. Germline CDR1 is MNHNS and CDR2 is SASEGT. This CDR3 region has 15 residues. The CDR3, as DNA: TGTGCCAGCAGTCCACAAACAGGAGAGAATGAAAAACTGTTTTTT. Its translation: CASSPQTGENEKLFF.

This clonotype was detected only a few times. This chain joins TRBV5-1 and TRBJ1-4, with TRBD1 matching over 10 bases. The CDR3 covers 16 residues. Looked up from germline, CDR1 is SGHRS and CDR2 is YFSETQ. J lost 13 bases, V lost 1 base, and 13 bases had no gene match. The CDR3: CASSLTPGQGFGTLFF. CDR3 sequence (DNA): TGCGCCAGCAGCTTGACCCCGGGACAGGGGTTCGGTACACTGTTTTTT.

This chain connects TRBV19 to TRBJ2-1; 9 nucleotides agree with TRBD2. CDR1 and CDR2 (germline): LNHDA, SQIVND (reference sequence). J was trimmed by 5 bases and V by 5 bases; bases with no gene match: 7. The CDR3 consists of 15 residues. CDR3 sequence (DNA): TGTGCCAGTAGTCCGGGACTAGCCATCGACAATGAGCAGTTCTTC. Its protein product is CASSPGLAIDNEQFF. Together with reference TRBV19 and TRBJ2-1, the CDR3 gives the full variable domain: DGGITQSPKYLFRKEGQNVTLSCEQNLNHDAMYWYRQDPGQGLRLIYYSQIVNDFQKGDIAEGYSVSREKKESFPLTVTSAQKNPTAFYLCASSPGLAIDNEQFFGPGTRLTVL.

A few counts support this clonotype. V is TRBV4-1 and J is TRBJ2-7; D may match TRBD1 or TRBD2 (6 bases each). The ends were cut back, 4 bases at V and 6 bases at J, with 19 bases in the middle. Germline assignment: CDR1 MGHRA and CDR2 YSYEKL. The CDR3 has 15 residues. The CDR3 region has the DNA TGCGCCAGCAGCCGCGTGGAGCAGGGGACTCGCGAGCAGTACTTC. This codes for CASSRVEQGTREQYF.

This clonotype was counted many times. The chain is built from TRBV20-1 and TRBJ2-5; 7 nucleotides agree with TRBD2. The junction had 12 bases not matched to a gene; V was cut back by 6 bases and J by 5 bases. Germline CDR1 reads DFQATT; CDR2 reads SNEGSKA (reference sequence). The CDR3 contains 14 residues. This chain's CDR3 is CSASRGRGFETQYF. CDR3 nucleotide sequence: TGCAGTGCCTCGCGAGGGAGGGGATTCGAGACCCAGTACTTC.

There are many counts of this clonotype. The gene calls are TRBV24-1 and TRBJ1-2; D uncertain. Germline V gene sequence: CDR1 KGHDR, CDR2 SFDVKD. This CDR3 has 12 residues. V gave up 1 base and J gave up 8 bases, with 7 bases separating them. The chain's CDR3 is CATSDFRTGYTF. In DNA, the CDR3 is TGTGCCACCAGTGATTTTCGGACGGGCTACACCTTC.

This clonotype was seen only once. Given a much more abundant clone one base away, this may be a read error. The chain recombines TRBV24-1 with TRBJ1-5; D perhaps matches TRBD1 (5 bases). Germline CDR1 reads KGHDR; CDR2 reads SFDVKD. This CDR3 has 15 residues. The V end was cut by 3 bases, the J end by 2 bases, with 10 bases between. The CDR3: CATSDGGRRNQPQHF. The CDR3 DNA is TGTGCCACCAGTGATGGGGGGAGGCGCAATCAGCCCCAGCATTTT.

The genes are TRBV27 and TRBJ2-7, with 7 bases matching TRBD2. Germline trimming cut 0 bases from V and 0 bases from J; bases unmatched to any gene: 2. Germline V gene data show CDR1 as MNHEY and CDR2 as SMNVEV (reference sequence). CDR3 length equals 15 residues. The CDR3: CASSLSRGSSYEQYF. Here the CDR3 DNA reads TGTGCCAGCAGTTTATCCCGCGGGAGCTCCTACGAGCAGTACTTC.

The chain couples TRBV19 to TRBJ2-1; possibly TRBD2 for D (6 bases). V lost 10 bases, J lost 6 bases, and 19 bases lay in between. Germline CDR1 is LNHDA and CDR2 is SQIVND (reference sequence). The CDR3 totals 14 residues. DNA of the CDR3: TGTGCCACCACGGGACGGGAGAAACCCAATGAGCAGTTCTTC. Protein: CATTGREKPNEQFF.

This clonotype was counted between two and nine times. J is TRBJ2-6 and V is TRBV27; D is possibly TRBD2 (5 bases). CDR3 length: 17 amino acids. The germline CDR1 and CDR2 sequences are MNHEY and SMNVEV (reference sequence). Between the trimmed V and J ends, which lost 0 bases and 1 base, there was a span of 10 bases. The CDR3 reads CASSLSGLLSGANVLTF. The CDR3 bases are TGTGCCAGCAGTTTATCTGGACTTTTGTCTGGGGCCAACGTCCTGACTTTC.

This clonotype has ten or more counts. This sequence joins TRBV4-1 and TRBJ2-7; TRBD1 might be the D (5 bases). The germline V gene encodes CDR1 MGHRA and CDR2 YSYEKL. The germline V and J ends were trimmed by 0 bases and 1 base, with 7 bases remaining between them. The CDR3 is 14 residues long. CDR3 in amino acids: CASSQEQGSYEQYF. For the CDR3, the DNA is TGCGCCAGCAGCCAAGAGCAGGGTTCCTACGAGCAGTACTTC.

This clonotype was detected a few times. The rearrangement uses TRBV5-4 and TRBJ1-2; D not certain. CDR3 size: 17 residues. Germline CDR1 and CDR2: SGHNT and YYREEE (reference sequence). V was trimmed by 4 bases and J by 0 bases, leaving 19 bases between them. CDR3 in amino acids: CASSPTVRQTPNYGYTF. The CDR3 nucleotides read TGTGCCAGCAGCCCAACCGTGCGGCAGACTCCTAACTATGGCTACACCTTC.

CDR3 residues: CASGDRKSYEQYF. CDR3 nucleotides: TGTGCCAGCGGGGACCGAAAATCCTACGAGCAGTACTTC. V gene TRBV13 combines with J gene TRBJ2-7; perhaps D is TRBD1 or TRBD2 (5 bases each). The length of the CDR3 is 13 residues. The germline V gene encodes CDR1 PRHDT and CDR2 FYEKMQ (reference sequence). V dropped 8 bases and J dropped 1 base, with 12 bases sitting between them. The full variable domain, its missing parts supplied by reference TRBV13 and TRBJ2-7, is AAGVIQSPRHLIKEKRETATLKCYPIPRHDTVYWYQQGPGQDPQFLISFYEKMQSDKGSIPDRFSAQQFSDYHSELNMSSLELGDSALYFCASGDRKSYEQYFGPGTRLTVT.

This clonotype was counted many times. The chain employs TRBV7-8 and TRBJ2-7; TRBD2 is a possible D gene (5 bases). The V end lost 1 base, the J end lost 2 bases, and 9 bases lay between the germline ends. Germline V gene sequence: CDR1 SGHVS, CDR2 FQNEAQ. The CDR3 extends over 14 amino acids. CDR3 region: CASSLGAGPYEQYF. CDR3 bases: TGTGCCAGCAGCTTAGGGGCGGGCCCCTACGAGCAGTACTTC.

The chain uses TRBV19 and TRBJ2-7; D may be TRBD1 (5 bases). The CDR3 extends over 16 amino acids. Germline CDR1 and CDR2: LNHDA and SQIVND (reference sequence). Trimming left V 6 bases short and J 2 bases short, with 20 bases between. CDR3 coding DNA: TGTGCCAGTAGCCCCCACAAATGGGGCAGAACCTACGAGCAGTACTTC. It translates to CASSPHKWGRTYEQYF. The variable domain in full, completed from reference TRBV19 and TRBJ2-7, reads DGGITQSPKYLFRKEGQNVTLSCEQNLNHDAMYWYRQDPGQGLRLIYYSQIVNDFQKGDIAEGYSVSREKKESFPLTVTSAQKNPTAFYLCASSPHKWGRTYEQYFGPGTRLTVT.

The chain recombines TRBV7-9 with TRBJ2-1; 9 bases line up with TRBD2. Germline V gene lookup returns CDR1 SEHNR and CDR2 FQNEAQ (reference sequence). The V and J ends lost 8 bases and 5 bases, in that order; junction bases with no gene match: 7. This CDR3 is 14 amino acids long. CDR3 amino acids: CASRSGGRDNEQFF. For the CDR3, the DNA is TGTGCCAGCCGTAGCGGGGGCCGCGACAATGAGCAGTTCTTC.

This clonotype was counted many times. The rearrangement joins TRBV20-1 to TRBJ2-4; 7 bases agree with TRBD1. This CDR3 spans 14 amino acids. The germline CDR1 and CDR2 sequences are DFQATT and SNEGSKA (reference sequence). J was trimmed by 4 bases and V by 0 bases; bases with no gene match: 3. The CDR3 DNA sequence: TGCAGTGCTAGAGATTCAGGGGGTAAAAACATTCAGTACTTC. Translation gives CSARDSGGKNIQYF.

The sample holds many counts of this clonotype. The CDR3 reads CSATLAGAHNEQFF. CDR3 nucleotides: TGCAGTGCCACGCTAGCGGGAGCGCACAATGAGCAGTTCTTC. This chain joins TRBV20-1 and TRBJ2-1; TRBD2 matches at 10 bases. This CDR3 contains 14 residues. Looked up from germline, CDR1 is DFQATT and CDR2 is SNEGSKA (reference sequence). The junction had 7 bases not matched to a gene; V was cut back by 6 bases and J by 5 bases.

CDR3 region: CASSLAGGVNTEAFF. The DNA of the CDR3 is TGCGCCAGCAGCTTGGCCGGGGGAGTGAACACTGAAGCTTTCTTT. The rearrangement joins TRBV5-1 to TRBJ1-1; possible D gene TRBD1, 5 bases. Trimming removed 0 bases at V and 0 bases at J, with 9 bases between. Germline CDR1 SGHRS, CDR2 YFSETQ. This CDR3 has 15 residues.

This clonotype was counted between two and nine times. The genes are TRBV29-1 and TRBJ2-5; unclear D gene. CDR1 is SQVTM, CDR2 ANQGSEA, per germline. The V and J ends lost 4 bases and 7 bases respectively, with 13 bases between them. The CDR3 sequence is 12 residues long. The CDR3 loop is CSVGPVTGTQYF. CDR3 DNA: TGCAGCGTTGGGCCGGTTACGGGGACCCAGTACTTC.